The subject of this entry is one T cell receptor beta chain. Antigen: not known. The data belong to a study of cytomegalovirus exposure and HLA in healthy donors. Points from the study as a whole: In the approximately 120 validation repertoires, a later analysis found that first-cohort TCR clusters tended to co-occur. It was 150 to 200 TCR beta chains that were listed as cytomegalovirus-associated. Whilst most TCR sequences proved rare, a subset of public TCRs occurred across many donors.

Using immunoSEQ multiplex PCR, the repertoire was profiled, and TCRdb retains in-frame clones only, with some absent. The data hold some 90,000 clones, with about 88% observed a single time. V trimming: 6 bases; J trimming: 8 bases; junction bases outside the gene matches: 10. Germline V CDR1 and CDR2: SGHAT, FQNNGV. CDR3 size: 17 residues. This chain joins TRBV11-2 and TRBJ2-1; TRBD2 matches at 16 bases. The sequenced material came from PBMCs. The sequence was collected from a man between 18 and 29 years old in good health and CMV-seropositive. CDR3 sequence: CASRKGTSGRAKYEQFF. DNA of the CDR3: TGTGCCAGCAGGAAAGGGACTAGCGGGAGGGCCAAGTATGAGCAGTTCTTC.